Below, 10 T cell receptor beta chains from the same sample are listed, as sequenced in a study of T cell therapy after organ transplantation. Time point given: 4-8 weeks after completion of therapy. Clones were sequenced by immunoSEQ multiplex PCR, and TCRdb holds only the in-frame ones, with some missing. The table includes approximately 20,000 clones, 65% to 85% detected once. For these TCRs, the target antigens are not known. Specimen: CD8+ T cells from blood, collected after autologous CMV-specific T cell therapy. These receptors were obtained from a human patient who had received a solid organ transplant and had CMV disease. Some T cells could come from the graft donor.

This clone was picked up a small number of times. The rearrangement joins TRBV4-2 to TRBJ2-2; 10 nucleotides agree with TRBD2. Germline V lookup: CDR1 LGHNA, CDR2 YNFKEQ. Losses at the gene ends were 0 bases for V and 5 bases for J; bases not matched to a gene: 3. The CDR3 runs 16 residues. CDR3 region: CASSQDLLAGTGELFF. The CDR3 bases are TGTGCCAGCAGCCAAGATCTACTAGCGGGAACCGGGGAGCTGTTTTTT.

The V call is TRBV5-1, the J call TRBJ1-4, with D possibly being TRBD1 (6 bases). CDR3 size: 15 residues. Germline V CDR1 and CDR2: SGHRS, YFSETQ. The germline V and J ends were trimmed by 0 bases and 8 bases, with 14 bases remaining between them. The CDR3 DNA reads TGCGCCAGCAGCTTGGCAGGGGAATCTCGAGAAAAACTGTTTTTT. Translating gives CASSLAGESREKLFF.

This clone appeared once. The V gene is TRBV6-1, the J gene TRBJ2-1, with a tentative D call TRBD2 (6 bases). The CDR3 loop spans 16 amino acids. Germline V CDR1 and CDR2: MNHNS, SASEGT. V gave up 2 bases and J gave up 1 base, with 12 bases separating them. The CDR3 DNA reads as TGTGCCAGCAGTGAATATCGGGAGAGGTCCTACAATGAGCAGTTCTTC. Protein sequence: CASSEYRERSYNEQFF.

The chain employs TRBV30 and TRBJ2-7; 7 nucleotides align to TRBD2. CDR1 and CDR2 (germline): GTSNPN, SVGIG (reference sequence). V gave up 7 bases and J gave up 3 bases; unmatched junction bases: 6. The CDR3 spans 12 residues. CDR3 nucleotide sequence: TGTGCCTCGGGACTAAACGACTACGAGCAGTACTTC. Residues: CASGLNDYEQYF.

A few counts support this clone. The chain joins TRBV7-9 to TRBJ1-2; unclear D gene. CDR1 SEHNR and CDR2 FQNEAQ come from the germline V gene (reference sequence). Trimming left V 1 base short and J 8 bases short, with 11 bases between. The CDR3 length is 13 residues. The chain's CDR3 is CASSLVGVRGYTF. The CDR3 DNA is TGTGCCAGCAGCTTAGTTGGGGTGAGGGGCTACACCTTC.

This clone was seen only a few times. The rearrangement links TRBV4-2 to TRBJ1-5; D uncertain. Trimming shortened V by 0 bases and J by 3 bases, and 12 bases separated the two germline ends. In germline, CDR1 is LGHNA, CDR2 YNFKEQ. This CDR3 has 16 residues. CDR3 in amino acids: CASSQEALGVNQPQHF. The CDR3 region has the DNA TGTGCCAGCAGCCAAGAGGCGCTTGGGGTCAATCAGCCCCAGCATTTT.

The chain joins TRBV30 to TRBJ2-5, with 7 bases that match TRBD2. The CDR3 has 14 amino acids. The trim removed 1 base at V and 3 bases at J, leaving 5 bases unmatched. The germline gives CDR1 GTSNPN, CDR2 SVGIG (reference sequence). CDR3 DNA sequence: TGTGCCTGGAGTGGCCTAGCGGAGGAAGAGACCCAGTACTTC. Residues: CAWSGLAEEETQYF.

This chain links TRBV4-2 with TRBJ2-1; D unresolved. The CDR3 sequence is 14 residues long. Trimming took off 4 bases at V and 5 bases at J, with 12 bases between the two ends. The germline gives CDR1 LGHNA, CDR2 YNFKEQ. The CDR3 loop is CASSPLGGNNEQFF. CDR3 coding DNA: TGTGCCAGCAGCCCGCTGGGCGGAAACAATGAGCAGTTCTTC.

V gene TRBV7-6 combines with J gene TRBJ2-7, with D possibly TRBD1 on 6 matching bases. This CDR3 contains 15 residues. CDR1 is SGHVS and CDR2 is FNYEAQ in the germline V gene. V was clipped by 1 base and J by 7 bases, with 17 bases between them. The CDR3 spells CASSLEVGQGWEQYF. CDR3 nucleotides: TGTGCCAGCAGCTTAGAGGTGGGGCAGGGGTGGGAGCAGTACTTC.

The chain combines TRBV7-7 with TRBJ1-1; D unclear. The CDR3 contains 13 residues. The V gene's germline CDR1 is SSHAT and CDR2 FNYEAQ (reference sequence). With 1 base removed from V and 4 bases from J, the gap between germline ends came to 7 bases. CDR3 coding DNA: TGTGCCAGCAGCTTAGAATCGGGCACTGAAGCTTTCTTT. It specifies CASSLESGTEAFF.